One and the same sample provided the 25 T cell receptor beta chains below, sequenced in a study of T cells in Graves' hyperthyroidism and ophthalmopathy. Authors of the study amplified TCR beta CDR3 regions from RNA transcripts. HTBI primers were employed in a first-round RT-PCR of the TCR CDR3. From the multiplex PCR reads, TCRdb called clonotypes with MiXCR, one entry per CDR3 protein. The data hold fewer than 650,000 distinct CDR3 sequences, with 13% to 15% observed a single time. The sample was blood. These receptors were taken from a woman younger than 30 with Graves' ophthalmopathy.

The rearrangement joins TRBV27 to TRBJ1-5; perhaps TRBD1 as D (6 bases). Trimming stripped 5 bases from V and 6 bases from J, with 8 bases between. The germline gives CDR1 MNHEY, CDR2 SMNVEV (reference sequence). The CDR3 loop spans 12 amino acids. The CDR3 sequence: CASSPTGQPQHF. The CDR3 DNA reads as TGTGCCAGCAGTCCGACAGGTCAGCCCCAGCATTTT.

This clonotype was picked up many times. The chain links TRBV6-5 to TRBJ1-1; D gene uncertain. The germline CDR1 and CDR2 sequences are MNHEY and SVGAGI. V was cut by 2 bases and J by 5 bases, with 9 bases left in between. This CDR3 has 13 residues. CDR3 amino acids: CASSYPTVTEAFF. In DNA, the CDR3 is TGTGCCAGCAGTTACCCTACAGTGACTGAAGCTTTCTTT.

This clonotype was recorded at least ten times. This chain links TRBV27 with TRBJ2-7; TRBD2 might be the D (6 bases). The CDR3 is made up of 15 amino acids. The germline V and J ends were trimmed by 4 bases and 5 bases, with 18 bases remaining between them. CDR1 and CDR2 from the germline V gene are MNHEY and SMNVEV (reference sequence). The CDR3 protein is CASSSVGTPPNEQYF. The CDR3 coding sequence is TGTGCCAGCAGTTCGGTGGGGACTCCGCCCAACGAGCAGTACTTC.

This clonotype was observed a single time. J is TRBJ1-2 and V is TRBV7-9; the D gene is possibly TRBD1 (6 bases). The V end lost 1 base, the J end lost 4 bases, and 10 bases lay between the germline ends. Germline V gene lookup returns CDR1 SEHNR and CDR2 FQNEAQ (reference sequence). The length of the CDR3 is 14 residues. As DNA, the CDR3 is TGTGCCAGCAGCTTAGGGACAGACCTCTATGGCTACACCTTC. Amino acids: CASSLGTDLYGYTF.

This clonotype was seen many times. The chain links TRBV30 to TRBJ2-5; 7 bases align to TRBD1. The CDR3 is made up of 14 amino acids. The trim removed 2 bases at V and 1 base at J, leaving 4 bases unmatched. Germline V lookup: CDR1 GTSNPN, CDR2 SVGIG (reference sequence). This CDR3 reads CAWSPTGVQETQYF. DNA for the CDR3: TGTGCCTGGAGTCCTACAGGGGTCCAAGAGACCCAGTACTTC.

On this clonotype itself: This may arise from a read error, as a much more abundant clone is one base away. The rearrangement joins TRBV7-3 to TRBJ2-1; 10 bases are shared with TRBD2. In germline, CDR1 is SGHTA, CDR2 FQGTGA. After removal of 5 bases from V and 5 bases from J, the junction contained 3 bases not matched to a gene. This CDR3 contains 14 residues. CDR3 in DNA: TGTGCCAGCAGCGGACTAGCGGATAACAATGAGCAGTTCTTC. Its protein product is CASSGLADNNEQFF.

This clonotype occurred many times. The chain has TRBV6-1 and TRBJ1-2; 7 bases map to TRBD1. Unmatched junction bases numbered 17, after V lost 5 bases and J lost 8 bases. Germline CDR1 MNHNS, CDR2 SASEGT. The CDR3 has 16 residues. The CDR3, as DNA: TGTGCCAGCAGTCACACCCAGGGGCAGGGGGTGAGAGGCTACACCTTC. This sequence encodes CASSHTQGQGVRGYTF.

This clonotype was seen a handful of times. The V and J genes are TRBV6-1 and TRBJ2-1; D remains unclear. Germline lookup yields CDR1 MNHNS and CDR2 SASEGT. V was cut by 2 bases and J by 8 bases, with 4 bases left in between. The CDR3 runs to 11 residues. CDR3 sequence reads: CASSELYEQFF. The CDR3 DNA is TGTGCCAGCAGTGAATTATATGAGCAGTTCTTC.

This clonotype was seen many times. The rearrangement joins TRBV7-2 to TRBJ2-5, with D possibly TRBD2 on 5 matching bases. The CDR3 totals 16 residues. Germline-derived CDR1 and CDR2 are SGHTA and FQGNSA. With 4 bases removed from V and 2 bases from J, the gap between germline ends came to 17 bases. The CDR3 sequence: CASSSQAVGWQETQYF. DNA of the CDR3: TGTGCCAGCAGCTCCCAAGCGGTAGGGTGGCAAGAGACCCAGTACTTC.

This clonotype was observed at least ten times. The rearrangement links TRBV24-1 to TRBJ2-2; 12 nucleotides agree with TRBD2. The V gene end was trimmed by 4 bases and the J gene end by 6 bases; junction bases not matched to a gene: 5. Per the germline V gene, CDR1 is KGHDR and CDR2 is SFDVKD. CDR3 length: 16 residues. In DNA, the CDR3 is TGTGCCACCAGTGACTGGACTAGCGGGATCTCCGGGGAGCTGTTTTTT. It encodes CATSDWTSGISGELFF.

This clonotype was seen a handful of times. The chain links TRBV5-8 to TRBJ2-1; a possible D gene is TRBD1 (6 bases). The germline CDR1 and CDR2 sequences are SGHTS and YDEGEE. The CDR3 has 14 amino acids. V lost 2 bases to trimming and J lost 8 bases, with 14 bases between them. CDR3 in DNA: TGTGCCAGCAGCTTTGCTCAGGGGCACTATGAGCAGTTCTTC. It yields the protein CASSFAQGHYEQFF.

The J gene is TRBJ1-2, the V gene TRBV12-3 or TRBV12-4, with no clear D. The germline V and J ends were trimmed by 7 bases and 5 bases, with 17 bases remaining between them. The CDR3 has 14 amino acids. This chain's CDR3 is CASTLGPGGYGYTF. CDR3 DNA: TGTGCCAGCACCCTGGGCCCCGGCGGATATGGCTACACCTTC.

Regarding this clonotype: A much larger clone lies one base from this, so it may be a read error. CDR3 sequence: CSARDPTTSGRGNEQFF. CDR3 nucleotide sequence: TGCAGTGCTAGAGATCCAACGACTAGCGGGAGGGGCAATGAGCAGTTCTTC. The genes are TRBV20-1 and TRBJ2-1; TRBD2 aligns across 14 bases. The CDR3 consists of 17 residues. CDR1 is DFQATT, CDR2 SNEGSKA, per germline (reference sequence). With 0 bases clipped from V and 6 bases from J, the junction kept 7 bases outside the gene matches.

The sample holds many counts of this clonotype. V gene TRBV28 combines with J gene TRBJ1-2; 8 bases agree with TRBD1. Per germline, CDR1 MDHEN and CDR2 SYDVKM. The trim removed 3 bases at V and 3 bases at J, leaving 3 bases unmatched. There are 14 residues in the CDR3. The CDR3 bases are TGTGCCAGCAGTTTTCAGGGGGCCGACTATGGCTACACCTTC. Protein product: CASSFQGADYGYTF.

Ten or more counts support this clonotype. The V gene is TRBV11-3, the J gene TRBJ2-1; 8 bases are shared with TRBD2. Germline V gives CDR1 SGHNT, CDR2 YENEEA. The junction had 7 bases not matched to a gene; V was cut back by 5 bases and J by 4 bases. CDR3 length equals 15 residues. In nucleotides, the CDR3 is TGTGCCAGCAGCCGACTCGGGGGGGGGTACAATGAGCAGTTCTTC. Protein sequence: CASSRLGGGYNEQFF. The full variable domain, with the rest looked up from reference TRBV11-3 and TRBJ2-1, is EAGVVQSPRYKIIEKKQPVAFWCNPISGHNTLYWYLQNLGQGPELLIRYENEEAVDDSQLPKDRFSAERLKGVDSTLKIQPAELGDSAVYLCASSRLGGGYNEQFFGPGTRLTVL.

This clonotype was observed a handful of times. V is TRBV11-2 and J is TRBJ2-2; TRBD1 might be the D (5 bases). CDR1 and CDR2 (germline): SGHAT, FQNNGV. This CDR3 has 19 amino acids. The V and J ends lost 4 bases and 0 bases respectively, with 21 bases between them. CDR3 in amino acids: CASSYFPTPPTANTGELFF. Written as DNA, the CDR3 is TGTGCCAGCAGCTACTTTCCCACGCCGCCGACAGCGAACACCGGGGAGCTGTTTTTT.

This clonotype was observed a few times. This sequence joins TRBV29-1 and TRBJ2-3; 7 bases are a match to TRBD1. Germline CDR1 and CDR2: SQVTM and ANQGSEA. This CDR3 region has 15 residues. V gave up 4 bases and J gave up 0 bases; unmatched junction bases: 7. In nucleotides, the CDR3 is TGCAGCGTTGGGGACAGAGGTACTAGCACAGATACGCAGTATTTT. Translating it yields CSVGDRGTSTDTQYF.

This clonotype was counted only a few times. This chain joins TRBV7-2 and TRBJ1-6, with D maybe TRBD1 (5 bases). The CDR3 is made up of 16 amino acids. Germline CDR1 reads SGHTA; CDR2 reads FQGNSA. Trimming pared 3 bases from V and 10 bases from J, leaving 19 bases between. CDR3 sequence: CASSFQGPKGGSPLHF. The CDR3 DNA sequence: TGTGCCAGCAGCTTCCAGGGCCCAAAGGGAGGATCACCCCTCCACTTT.

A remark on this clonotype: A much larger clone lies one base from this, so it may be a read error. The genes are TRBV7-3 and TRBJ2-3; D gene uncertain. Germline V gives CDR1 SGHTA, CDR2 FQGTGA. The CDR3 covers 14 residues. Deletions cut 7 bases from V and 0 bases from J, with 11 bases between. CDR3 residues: CASNSRLSTDTQYF. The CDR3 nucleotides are TGTGCCAGCAACTCGCGACTCAGCACAGATACGCAGTATTTT.

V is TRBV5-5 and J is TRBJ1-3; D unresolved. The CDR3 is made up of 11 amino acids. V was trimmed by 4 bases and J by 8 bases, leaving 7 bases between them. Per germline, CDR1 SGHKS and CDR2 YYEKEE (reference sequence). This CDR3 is CASSLRDTIYF. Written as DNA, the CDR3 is TGTGCCAGCAGCCTAAGGGACACCATATATTTT. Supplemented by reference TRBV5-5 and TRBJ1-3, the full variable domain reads DAGVTQSPTHLIKTRGQQVTLRCSPISGHKSVSWYQQVLGQGPQFIFQYYEKEERGRGNFPDRFSARQFPNYSSELNVNALLLGDSALYLCASSLRDTIYFGEGSWLTVV.

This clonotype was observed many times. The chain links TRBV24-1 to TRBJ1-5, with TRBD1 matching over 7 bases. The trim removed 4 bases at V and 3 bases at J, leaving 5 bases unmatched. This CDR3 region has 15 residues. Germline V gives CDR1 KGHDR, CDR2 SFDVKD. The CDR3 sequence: CATSEPGGPNQPQHF. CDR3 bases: TGTGCCACCAGTGAGCCAGGGGGGCCCAATCAGCCCCAGCATTTT.

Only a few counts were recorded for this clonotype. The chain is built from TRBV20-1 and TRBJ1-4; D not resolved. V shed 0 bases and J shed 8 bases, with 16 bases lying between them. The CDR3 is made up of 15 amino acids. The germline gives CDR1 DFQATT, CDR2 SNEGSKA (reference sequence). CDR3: CSARDLYSLGEKLFF. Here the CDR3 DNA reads TGCAGTGCTAGAGATCTCTACTCACTGGGCGAAAAACTGTTTTTT.

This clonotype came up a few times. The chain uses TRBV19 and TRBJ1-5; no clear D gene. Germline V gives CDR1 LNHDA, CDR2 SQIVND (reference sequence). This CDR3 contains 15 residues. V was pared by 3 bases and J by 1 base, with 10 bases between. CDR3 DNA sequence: TGTGCCAGTAGTATCGACCCATTCAGCAATCAGCCCCAGCATTTT. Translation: CASSIDPFSNQPQHF.

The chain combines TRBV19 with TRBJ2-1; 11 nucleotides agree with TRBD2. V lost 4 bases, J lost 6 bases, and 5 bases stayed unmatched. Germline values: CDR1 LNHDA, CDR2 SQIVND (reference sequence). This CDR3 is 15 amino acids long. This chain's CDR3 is CASSKLAGEANEQFF. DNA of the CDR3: TGTGCCAGTAGTAAACTAGCGGGAGAGGCCAATGAGCAGTTCTTC.

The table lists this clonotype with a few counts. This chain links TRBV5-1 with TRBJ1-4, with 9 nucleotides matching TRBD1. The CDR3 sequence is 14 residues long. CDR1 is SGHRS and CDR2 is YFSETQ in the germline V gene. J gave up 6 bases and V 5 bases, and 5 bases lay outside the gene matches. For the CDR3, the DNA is TGCGCCAGCAGACAGACAGGGGGAGATGAAAAACTGTTTTTT. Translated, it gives CASRQTGGDEKLFF. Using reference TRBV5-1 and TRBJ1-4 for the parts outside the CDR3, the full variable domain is KAGVTQTPRYLIKTRGQQVTLSCSPISGHRSVSWYQQTPGQGLQFLFEYFSETQRNKGNFPGRFSGRQFSNSRSEMNVSTLELGDSALYLCASRQTGGDEKLFFGSGTQLSVL.